The 26 T cell receptor beta chains below all came from one sample that was sequenced in a study of regulatory T cells in long-lasting Graves disease. Construction of the TCR beta libraries employed iRepertoire HTBI primers in conjunction with Arm-PCR of CDR3 regions. MiXCR was run by TCRdb on the multiplex PCR reads, yielding one entry per CDR3 protein. Of hundreds of thousands of distinct CDR3 sequences in the sample, 13% are singletons; the top ten hold roughly a tenth. Time point denoted: newly diagnosed GD, antithyroid drugs for less than 3 months. Extracted PBMC RNA gave rise to the TCR library. A further study also used this sample, focusing on T cells in Graves' hyperthyroidism and ophthalmopathy.

The source was peripheral blood mononuclear cells (PBMCs), collected at new diagnosis, from a patient treated with antithyroid drugs. The receptors come from a man aged 30 to 39 with Graves disease.

At least ten counts were recorded for this clonotype. The gene calls are TRBV6-1 and TRBJ2-7, with 12 bases identical to TRBD2. Germline V gene lookup returns CDR1 MNHNS and CDR2 SASEGT. This CDR3 contains 16 residues. With 5 bases clipped from V and 0 bases from J, the junction kept 5 bases outside the gene matches. CDR3 DNA: TGTGCCAGCAGTCTGACTAGCGGGAGTTCCTCCTACGAGCAGTACTTC. It is translated as CASSLTSGSSSYEQYF.

There are a few counts of this clonotype. The rearrangement links TRBV27 to TRBJ2-1; tentatively, D is TRBD2 (6 bases). Trimming took 2 bases from V and 9 from J, leaving 17 bases between them. CDR1 and CDR2 (germline): MNHEY, SMNVEV (reference sequence). The CDR3 totals 15 residues. CDR3 protein: CASSLVAGPRAEQFF. In nucleotides, the CDR3 is TGTGCCAGCAGTTTAGTTGCGGGGCCCCGAGCTGAGCAGTTCTTC.

The rearrangement joins TRBV10-2 to TRBJ1-3; D gene uncertain. CDR3 length: 15 amino acids. Germline V lookup: CDR1 WSHSY, CDR2 SAAADI. V lost 6 bases, J lost 0 bases, and 12 bases lay in between. CDR3 in DNA: TGCGCCAGCAGCCGGGAAGCCAGCTCTGGAAACACCATATATTTT. It codes for CASSREASSGNTIYF.

V and J are TRBV11-2 and TRBJ2-5; 11 positions agree with TRBD2. CDR3 length: 17 residues. Germline V gene data show CDR1 as SGHAT and CDR2 as FQNNGV. With 2 bases clipped from V and 4 bases from J, the junction kept 9 bases outside the gene matches. In nucleotides, the CDR3 is TGTGCCAGCAGCTTATTCCCCATAGCGGGGGGGACAGAGACCCAGTACTTC. Amino acids: CASSLFPIAGGTETQYF. The full variable domain, rest sourced from reference TRBV11-2 and TRBJ2-5, is EAGVAQSPRYKIIEKRQSVAFWCNPISGHATLYWYQQILGQGPKLLIQFQNNGVVDDSQLPKDRFSAERLKGVDSTLKIQPAKLEDSAVYLCASSLFPIAGGTETQYFGPGTRLLVL.

At least ten counts were recorded for this clonotype. This chain joins TRBV27 and TRBJ1-2; D unresolved. Between the trimmed V and J ends, which lost 3 bases and 6 bases, there was a span of 11 bases. The germline V gene encodes CDR1 MNHEY and CDR2 SMNVEV (reference sequence). This CDR3 spans 13 amino acids. CDR3 coding DNA: TGTGCCAGCAGTTTTTTGGGTATGGATGGCTACACCTTC. Its protein is CASSFLGMDGYTF.

This clonotype was counted many times. The rearrangement uses TRBV2 and TRBJ1-3, with 8 bases aligning to TRBD1. The V gene end was trimmed by 0 bases and the J gene end by 2 bases; junction bases not matched to a gene: 0. CDR1 and CDR2 from the germline V gene are SNHLY and FYNNEI. The CDR3 totals 15 residues. The CDR3 reads CASSEADRAGNTIYF. CDR3 in DNA: TGTGCCAGCAGTGAAGCGGACAGGGCTGGAAACACCATATATTTT.

This clonotype has more than one count but fewer than ten. V gene TRBV18 combines with J gene TRBJ2-7, with D possibly matching TRBD2 (6 bases). The CDR3 has 15 amino acids. The V gene lost 4 bases and the J gene lost 4 bases, with 17 bases spanning the gap. The germline V gene encodes CDR1 KGHSH and CDR2 LQKENI. The CDR3 reads CASSLDRDSAYEQYF. Here the CDR3 DNA reads TGTGCCAGCTCACTGGACCGGGACTCAGCATACGAGCAGTACTTC.

This clonotype was seen repeatedly, ten times or more. The chain carries TRBV2 and TRBJ2-3; 9 positions match TRBD1. The DNA end is more similar to TRBJ2-5, so the J call may be wrong. Germline lookup yields CDR1 SNHLY and CDR2 FYNNEI. The CDR3 runs 13 residues. CDR3 loop: CASRVQGAETQYF. CDR3 DNA: TGTGCCAGCAGAGTACAGGGGGCAGAGACCCAGTACTTC.

The V gene is TRBV28, the J gene TRBJ2-7, with TRBD1 matching over 7 bases. Germline V gives CDR1 MDHEN, CDR2 SYDVKM. Trimming took 5 bases from V and 4 from J; bases not matched to a gene: 8. This CDR3 contains 14 residues. CDR3: CASSLQGTEYEQYF. CDR3 nucleotides: TGTGCCAGCAGTCTCCAGGGGACAGAGTACGAGCAGTACTTC.

In regard to this clonotype: This may be a read error, as it is one base from a much larger clone. The chain joins TRBV3-1 to TRBJ1-1, with D perhaps TRBD1 (6 bases). CDR3 length: 12 amino acids. Germline assignment: CDR1 LGHDT and CDR2 YNNKEL (reference sequence). V lost 3 bases and J 14 bases, leaving 16 bases between the germline ends. The CDR3 nucleotides are TGTGCCAGCAGCCAGGCTACAGGGTCTCTCTTCTTT. It specifies CASSQATGSLFF.

V gene TRBV6-2 or TRBV6-3 combines with J gene TRBJ2-4, with D uncertain. The ends were cut back, 6 bases at V and 0 bases at J, with 15 bases in the middle. Per germline, CDR1 MNHEY and CDR2 SVGEGT. This CDR3 has 16 residues. CDR3 residues: CASRLYGDLAKNIQYF. The CDR3, as DNA: TGTGCCAGCAGGTTGTACGGCGACTTAGCCAAAAACATTCAGTACTTC.

This clonotype was observed many times. The J gene is TRBJ2-3, the V gene TRBV20-1, with D unclear. V was pared by 3 bases and J by 0 bases, with 7 bases between. The germline V gene has CDR1 DFQATT and CDR2 SNEGSKA (reference sequence). There are 13 residues in the CDR3. The CDR3 spells CSASDRSTDTQYF. CDR3 DNA: TGCAGTGCTAGCGATAGGAGCACAGATACGCAGTATTTT.

This clonotype was counted many times. The chain links TRBV20-1 to TRBJ1-1; D gene ambiguous. Germline CDR1 DFQATT, CDR2 SNEGSKA (reference sequence). The CDR3 consists of 13 residues. Trimming removed 3 bases from V and 0 bases from J, with 8 bases in between. CDR3 amino acids: CSARRRLNTEAFF. Written as DNA, the CDR3 is TGCAGTGCTAGGCGCAGGCTGAACACTGAAGCTTTCTTT.

Comments on this clonotype: A read error likely explains this, since a far larger clone differs by one base. The J gene is TRBJ2-1, the V gene TRBV12-3 or TRBV12-4, with TRBD2 matching 7 bases. This CDR3 region has 16 residues. The CDR3: CAGSQDGAGADNEQFF. The CDR3 DNA is TGTGCCGGCAGCCAAGATGGGGCGGGAGCTGACAATGAGCAGTTCTTC.

This clonotype has a count of ten or more. The V and J genes are TRBV12-3 or TRBV12-4 and TRBJ1-5; D call uncertain. Trimming took off 6 bases at V and 2 bases at J, with 14 bases between the two ends. The CDR3 is 15 amino acids. This CDR3 reads CASSYTPGGNQPQHF. As DNA, the CDR3 is TGTGCCAGCAGCTATACCCCGGGTGGCAATCAGCCCCAGCATTTT.

The chain is built from TRBV27 and TRBJ1-1; D might be TRBD1 (6 bases). Germline CDR1 reads MNHEY; CDR2 reads SMNVEV (reference sequence). Trimming removed 0 bases at V and 0 bases at J, with 23 bases between. The CDR3 length is 20 residues. The CDR3 protein is CASSLSSLRTGTRVNTEAFF. CDR3 nucleotides: TGTGCCAGCAGTTTATCCTCTCTACGGACCGGGACAAGAGTGAACACTGAAGCTTTCTTT.

Remarks on this clonotype: Compared with germline, one end of the junction differs, possibly owing to a read error. The chain employs TRBV6-1 and TRBJ2-7; TRBD2 matches 8 bases. CDR3 length: 15 residues. Germline CDR1 reads MNHNS; CDR2 reads SASEGT. The CDR3 protein is CASREAGVVTYEQYF. The CDR3 bases are TGTGCCAGCAGAGAAGCGGGAGTGGTAACCTACGAGCAGTACTTC.

This clonotype has a handful of counts. The chain has TRBV6-1 and TRBJ1-4; a weak D match, TRBD1 (6 bases). Per germline, CDR1 MNHNS and CDR2 SASEGT. Trimming removed 6 bases from V and 2 bases from J, with 13 bases in between. The CDR3 is 15 amino acids. The CDR3 DNA reads TGTGCCAGCAGACTGCACAGGGCCACTAATGAAAAACTGTTTTTT. Protein product: CASRLHRATNEKLFF.

The V gene is TRBV7-3, the J gene TRBJ2-1; D may be TRBD2 (6 bases). There are 17 residues in the CDR3. CDR1 SGHTA and CDR2 FQGTGA come from the germline V gene. The V end was cut by 5 bases, the J end by 7 bases, with 24 bases between. CDR3 loop: CASSPEKGLALLNEQFF. The CDR3 DNA follows: TGTGCCAGCAGCCCCGAGAAGGGTCTAGCGTTGTTGAATGAGCAGTTCTTC.

CDR3 sequence (DNA): TGCGCCAGCAAAAGGGGGGAAGAGACCCAGTACTTC. It translates to CASKRGEETQYF. The chain combines TRBV5-1 with TRBJ2-5; D may correspond to TRBD1 or TRBD2 (6 bases each). Trimming removed 6 bases at V and 3 bases at J, with 9 bases between. The germline CDR1 and CDR2 sequences are SGHRS and YFSETQ. The CDR3 runs to 12 residues.

This clonotype was observed a handful of times. The V gene is TRBV6-9, the J gene TRBJ2-2; D unclear. V was clipped by 2 bases and J by 3 bases, with 13 bases between them. Germline CDR1 is MNHGY and CDR2 is SVAAGI. The CDR3 spans 16 residues. CDR3: CASSYQNGPYTGELFF. DNA of the CDR3: TGTGCCAGCAGTTATCAAAACGGGCCCTACACCGGGGAGCTGTTTTTT.

This clonotype has more than one count but fewer than ten. The rearrangement uses TRBV24-1 and TRBJ2-5; D gene unclear. This CDR3 is built from 16 residues. The germline V gene has CDR1 KGHDR and CDR2 SFDVKD. The V end lost 1 base, the J end lost 2 bases, and 13 bases lay between the germline ends. CDR3 coding DNA: TGTGCCACCAGTGATTTTGCCCACCCCACTCAAGAGACCCAGTACTTC. As protein: CATSDFAHPTQETQYF.

The rearrangement uses TRBV12-5 and TRBJ2-2, with 7 nucleotides matching TRBD2. This CDR3 has 15 residues. The germline CDR1 and CDR2 sequences are LGHNT and FRNRAP. V was clipped by 2 bases and J by 4 bases; unmatched bases: 4. The CDR3 DNA is TGTGCTAGTGGTTTGCAAGCGGGAAGCACCGGGGAGCTGTTTTTT. It codes for CASGLQAGSTGELFF.

This chain connects TRBV20-1 to TRBJ2-1; 8 nucleotides line up with TRBD2. V lost 3 bases, J lost 6 bases, and 7 bases stayed unmatched. This CDR3 has 14 residues. Germline V gene sequence: CDR1 DFQATT, CDR2 SNEGSKA (reference sequence). CDR3 sequence (DNA): TGCAGTGCTAGGCAAGGACTAGCTGGCAATGAGCAGTTCTTC. Its translation: CSARQGLAGNEQFF.

In its sample, this clonotype was seen a few times. The J gene is TRBJ2-7, the V gene TRBV20-1; possibly TRBD1 for D (6 bases). The V end lost 0 bases, the J end lost 2 bases, and 14 bases lay between the germline ends. CDR3 length: 15 residues. Per the germline V gene, CDR1 is DFQATT and CDR2 is SNEGSKA (reference sequence). CDR3 bases: TGCAGTGCTAGAGATCTGAGGGGGAAGACCTACGAGCAGTACTTC. It yields the protein CSARDLRGKTYEQYF.

In its sample, this clonotype was seen a few times. The genes are TRBV30 and TRBJ1-1; D is perhaps TRBD1 (5 bases). Trimming took 3 bases from V and 6 from J, leaving 17 bases between them. The CDR3 totals 14 residues. Looked up from germline, CDR1 is GTSNPN and CDR2 is SVGIG (reference sequence). Written as DNA, the CDR3 is TGTGCCTGGAGAACCCCCGGGGCAGGCCCTGAAGCTTTCTTT. The encoded protein is CAWRTPGAGPEAFF.